These 6 T cell receptor beta chains share one sample of origin, sequenced in a study of TIL therapy for anti-PD-1-resistant metastatic lung cancer. The immunoSEQ assay was v3. The protocol was immunoSEQ multiplex PCR, while the TCRdb copy is restricted to in-frame clones and leaves out a portion. The sample contains over 15,000 clones, roughly 70% of which appear only once. Time point: pre-treatment sample, taken before nivolumab and TIL therapy. The source was blood, collected at baseline. The receptors come from a person aged 25 to 79 with non-small cell lung cancer.

J is TRBJ2-2 and V is TRBV12-5; the match to TRBD2 covers 11 bases. CDR1 and CDR2 from the germline V gene are LGHNT and FRNRAP. This CDR3 is 18 amino acids long. J gave up 3 bases and V 4 bases, and 10 bases lay outside the gene matches. This CDR3 reads CASGSKFSGGADTGELFF. Written as DNA, the CDR3 is TGTGCTAGTGGTTCCAAGTTTAGCGGGGGGGCGGACACCGGGGAGCTGTTTTTT.

This chain uses TRBV9 with TRBJ2-7; the D is unclear. CDR3 length equals 17 residues. Germline CDR1 SGDLS, CDR2 YYNGEE. The germline V and J ends were trimmed by 0 bases and 0 bases, with 16 bases remaining between them. CDR3 sequence reads: CASSVGPSPDNSYEQYF. The CDR3 DNA sequence: TGTGCCAGCAGCGTAGGCCCCAGCCCTGACAACTCCTACGAGCAGTACTTC.

This chain joins TRBV7-9 and TRBJ2-5; D perhaps matches TRBD1 (7 bases). V was cut by 4 bases and J by 5 bases, with 14 bases left in between. From germline, CDR1 is SEHNR and CDR2 FQNEAQ (reference sequence). This CDR3 has 14 residues. CDR3 amino acids: CASSSGQAGETQYF. The CDR3 nucleotides are TGTGCCAGCAGCTCCGGACAGGCGGGGGAGACCCAGTACTTC.

The chain employs TRBV9 and TRBJ2-5, with a tentative D call TRBD2 (7 bases). The CDR3 totals 14 residues. Germline V gene sequence: CDR1 SGDLS, CDR2 YYNGEE. V was clipped by 1 base and J by 9 bases, with 16 bases between them. The CDR3 is CASSVWGGAFPQYF. The CDR3 nucleotides read TGTGCCAGCAGCGTATGGGGGGGGGCCTTCCCCCAGTACTTC.

The rearrangement uses TRBV5-1 and TRBJ2-7; D possibly corresponds to TRBD1 (5 bases). Germline CDR1 and CDR2: SGHRS and YFSETQ. Trimming took off 10 bases at V and 3 bases at J, with 17 bases between the two ends. The CDR3 length is 13 residues. The CDR3 protein is CAWQRWGVYEQYF. CDR3 nucleotides: TGCGCCTGGCAGAGATGGGGCGTCTACGAGCAGTACTTC. The complete variable domain, with remaining parts taken from reference TRBV5-1 and TRBJ2-7, reads KAGVTQTPRYLIKTRGQQVTLSCSPISGHRSVSWYQQTPGQGLQFLFEYFSETQRNKGNFPGRFSGRQFSNSRSEMNVSTLELGDSALYLCAWQRWGVYEQYFGPGTRLTVT.

For the CDR3, the DNA is TGTGCCAGCAGCCAAGAGGGCGGGGGGGGATCAGATACGCAGTATTTT. This codes for CASSQEGGGGSDTQYF. The rearrangement joins TRBV4-2 to TRBJ2-3; 9 bases are a match to TRBD2. Trimming took 0 bases from V and 4 from J; bases not matched to a gene: 5. The CDR3 has 16 amino acids. Germline-derived CDR1 and CDR2 are LGHNA and YNFKEQ.